The 10 T cell receptor beta chains below all came from one sample that was sequenced in a study of technical replicates of blood from several donors. Measured with immunoSEQ multiplex PCR; TCRdb has only the in-frame clones, and not every one. The sample carries tens of thousands of clones, approximately 93% recorded once. Sequenced: T cells isolated from PBMCs. These receptors were obtained from a human donor in good health.

V and J are TRBV11-2 and TRBJ2-4; 9 bases line up with TRBD2. The CDR3 is made up of 19 amino acids. Germline CDR1 is SGHAT and CDR2 is FQNNGV. The ends lost 6 bases at V and 8 bases at J; junction bases unmatched: 23. The chain's CDR3 is CASRKPGLAGNSRADIQYF. The CDR3 nucleotides read TGTGCCAGCAGAAAACCTGGGCTAGCGGGAAACTCCCGCGCGGACATTCAGTACTTC. Looking up the rest from reference TRBV11-2 and TRBJ2-4 gives the full variable domain: EAGVAQSPRYKIIEKRQSVAFWCNPISGHATLYWYQQILGQGPKLLIQFQNNGVVDDSQLPKDRFSAERLKGVDSTLKIQPAKLEDSAVYLCASRKPGLAGNSRADIQYFGAGTRLSVL.

The rearrangement joins TRBV10-3 to TRBJ1-2; no clear D. CDR3 length: 12 amino acids. Trimming removed 6 bases from V and 10 bases from J, with 15 bases in between. Per germline, CDR1 ENHRY and CDR2 SYGVKD. The CDR3 loop is CAISEVEEDYTF. The CDR3 DNA follows: TGTGCCATCAGCGAGGTGGAGGAGGACTACACCTTC.

The gene calls are TRBV18 and TRBJ1-4, with 8 positions matching TRBD1. Unmatched junction bases numbered 6, after V lost 8 bases and J lost 7 bases. CDR3 length: 13 amino acids. Per germline, CDR1 KGHSH and CDR2 LQKENI. CDR3 amino acids: CASGGQAGEKLFF. In DNA, the CDR3 is TGTGCCAGCGGGGGACAGGCGGGTGAAAAACTGTTTTTT.

In this sample, this clone turned up once. The chain joins TRBV11-2 to TRBJ1-5; TRBD1 aligns across 8 bases. Germline CDR1 SGHAT, CDR2 FQNNGV. The CDR3 consists of 14 residues. Trimming removed 3 bases from V and 2 bases from J; junction bases left unmatched: 0. The CDR3 region is CASSLGQGNQPQHF. CDR3 in DNA: TGTGCCAGCAGCTTGGGACAGGGCAATCAGCCCCAGCATTTT.

This rearrangement joins TRBV6-1 to TRBJ2-7, with a tentative D call TRBD2 (6 bases). The germline V gene encodes CDR1 MNHNS and CDR2 SASEGT. The CDR3 has 14 amino acids. Trimming pared 5 bases from V and 3 bases from J, leaving 14 bases between. Here the CDR3 reads CASSTGTSYYEQYF. The CDR3 bases are TGTGCCAGCAGTACCGGGACTTCCTACTACGAGCAGTACTTC.

This rearrangement joins TRBV5-6 to TRBJ2-7; 11 bases agree with TRBD2. In germline, CDR1 is SGHDT, CDR2 YYEEEE. The CDR3 is made up of 13 amino acids. The J segment lost 6 bases and the V segment lost 5 bases, leaving 4 bases of the junction unmatched. As DNA, the CDR3 is TGTGCCAGCAGGTTAGCGGGGGGGCCCGAGCAGTACTTC. Translation: CASRLAGGPEQYF.

The chain links TRBV5-1 to TRBJ2-1; D is undetermined. Germline lookup yields CDR1 SGHRS and CDR2 YFSETQ. Trimming removed 0 bases at V and 8 bases at J, with 9 bases between. CDR3 size: 13 residues. Here the CDR3 reads CASSLGLLYEQFF. The CDR3 DNA follows: TGCGCCAGCAGCTTGGGACTCCTTTATGAGCAGTTCTTC.

The chain uses TRBV6-6 and TRBJ2-1, with D possibly being TRBD1 (6 bases). The CDR3 extends over 15 amino acids. Between the trimmed V and J ends, which lost 5 bases and 0 bases, there was a span of 11 bases. The germline CDR1 and CDR2 sequences are MNHNY and SVGAGI (reference sequence). Here the CDR3 reads CASSAGTHSYNEQFF. CDR3 nucleotide sequence: TGTGCCAGCAGTGCCGGGACACACTCCTACAATGAGCAGTTCTTC.

The chain couples TRBV4-2 to TRBJ2-7, with 8 nucleotides matching TRBD2. This CDR3 spans 14 amino acids. Germline trimming cut 0 bases from V and 3 bases from J; bases unmatched to any gene: 1. CDR1 and CDR2 from the germline V gene are LGHNA and YNFKEQ. The CDR3 DNA reads as TGTGCCAGCAGCCAAGATCGGGAGGGCTACGAGCAGTACTTC. It translates to CASSQDREGYEQYF.

The V call is TRBV28, the J call TRBJ2-3; 9 positions match TRBD2. CDR3 length: 20 residues. Germline V gene lookup returns CDR1 MDHEN and CDR2 SYDVKM. The V and J ends lost 4 bases and 1 base, in that order; junction bases with no gene match: 18. DNA of the CDR3: TGTGCCAGCAGTTCCTTCGGGACTAGCAAAACTCCGGCAGGCACAGATACGCAGTATTTT. Translation: CASSSFGTSKTPAGTDTQYF. Full variable domain (outside the CDR3, taken from reference TRBV28 and TRBJ2-3): DVKVTQSSRYLVKRTGEKVFLECVQDMDHENMFWYRQDPGLGLRLIYFSYDVKMKEKGDIPEGYSVSREKKERFSLILESASTNQTSMYLCASSSFGTSKTPAGTDTQYFGPGTRLTVL.